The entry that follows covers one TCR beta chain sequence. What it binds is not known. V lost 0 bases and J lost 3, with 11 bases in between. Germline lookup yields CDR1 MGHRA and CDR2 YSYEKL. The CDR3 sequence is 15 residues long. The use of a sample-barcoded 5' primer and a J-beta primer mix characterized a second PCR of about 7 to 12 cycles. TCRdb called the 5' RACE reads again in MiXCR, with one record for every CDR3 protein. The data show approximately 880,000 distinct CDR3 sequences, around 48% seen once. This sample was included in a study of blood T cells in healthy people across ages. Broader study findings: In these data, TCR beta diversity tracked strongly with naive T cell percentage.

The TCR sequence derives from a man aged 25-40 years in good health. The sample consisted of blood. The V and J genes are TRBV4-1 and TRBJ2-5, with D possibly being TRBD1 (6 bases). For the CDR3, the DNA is TGCGCCAGCAGCCAAGAGGCACAGGGTGAAGAGACCCAGTACTTC. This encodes CASSQEAQGEETQYF.